This note documents a single TCR delta chain sequence. This CDR3 comprises 19 residues. This entry belongs to a study of gamma-delta T cells after stem cell transplantation. TCRdb re-processed the RT-PCR reads using CATT. Of around 2,500 delta-chain clones listed, 18% are singletons. Sequences were obtained from gamma-delta T cells. There is no V gene call, and the J gene is TRDJ3; no DNA check was done on the table's D call, TRDD3. The clonotype originates from a human donor. It is not recorded whose cells these are; they may come from a transplant donor. CDR3 loop: CALGELPTGSLCYTRQMFF. DNA for the CDR3: TGTGCTCTTGGGGAACTTCCTACCGGATCGCTGTGTTACACCCGCCAGATGTTTTTC.